The sequence of this T cell receptor (beta chain) was determined in a study of shared clonotypes between healthy human individuals. Division of CD4+ cells produced a CD45RA+ naive subset and a CD45RA-negative memory subset. Trimming took 5 bases from V and 1 from J, leaving 11 bases between them. In germline, CDR1 is MDHEN, CDR2 SYDVKM. CDR3 length equals 15 residues. Replicate PCRs run on sorted subsets employed approximately 0.2 ug DNA, roughly 30,000 T cell genomes. The method was immunoSEQ multiplex PCR; TCRdb's version includes in-frame clones alone and lacks a portion of them. Of 550,000 to 850,000 clones listed, approximately 77% were seen once; the top ten hold around 1.7%. This clone was seen once.

The sequenced material came from memory CD4+ T cells sorted from blood. Subset here: CD45RA-negative fraction. This clonotype originated in a woman under 40 in good health. The chain links TRBV28 to TRBJ1-4, with no clear D. CDR3 region: CASSTSTETNEKLFF. The CDR3 DNA reads TGTGCCAGCAGTACCTCGACGGAAACTAATGAAAAACTGTTTTTT.